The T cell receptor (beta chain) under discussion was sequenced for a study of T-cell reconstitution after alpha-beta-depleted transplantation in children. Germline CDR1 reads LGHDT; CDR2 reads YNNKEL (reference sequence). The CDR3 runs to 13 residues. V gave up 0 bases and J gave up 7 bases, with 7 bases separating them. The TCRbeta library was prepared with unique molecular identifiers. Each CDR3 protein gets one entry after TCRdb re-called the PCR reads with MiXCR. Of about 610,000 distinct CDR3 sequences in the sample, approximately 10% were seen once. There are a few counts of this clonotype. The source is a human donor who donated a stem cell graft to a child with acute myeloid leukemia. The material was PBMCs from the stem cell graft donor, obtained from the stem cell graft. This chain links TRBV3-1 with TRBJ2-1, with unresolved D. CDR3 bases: TGTGCCAGCAGCCAAGACCTAAAGAATGAGCAGTTCTTC. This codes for CASSQDLKNEQFF.